The clone carrying this T cell receptor beta chain appeared many times. The antigen remains undetermined. The data derive from a study of response to subunit inactivated influenza vaccine. TCRdb called the RT-PCR reads again in MiXCR, with one record for every CDR3 protein. The table includes under 750,000 distinct CDR3 sequences, about 10% detected once. Study-level findings and limits: Authors suggested each seasonal flu vaccination may recruit only limited numbers of new T cells.

The sequence derives from a man aged 45 to 65 who received an inactivated influenza vaccine. The input for sequencing was PBMCs from blood, taken on the day of vaccination.

The CDR3 coding sequence is TGTGCCAGCAGTTCTCGGTCACTAGCGGGATCGAATGAGCAGTTCTTC. Its translation is CASSSRSLAGSNEQFF. This rearrangement joins TRBV6-2 or TRBV6-3 to TRBJ2-1, with TRBD2 identical over 10 bases. The ends lost 4 bases at V and 7 bases at J; junction bases unmatched: 10. The CDR3 is made up of 16 amino acids. Per germline, CDR1 MNHEY and CDR2 SVGEGT.